This TCR beta chain emerged from a study of CD8 T cells in ankylosing spondylitis. There are a few counts of this clonotype. Its antigen is currently unknown. As the method for making TCR beta libraries, quantitative 5'-RACE with molecular barcodes was used. TCRdb ran MiXCR on the 5' RACE reads and lists one entry per CDR3 protein. The sample comprises over 450,000 distinct CDR3 sequences, 10% to 15% of which are singletons, and approximately 6.2% rests with the top ten. Losses at the gene ends were 5 bases for V and 10 bases for J; bases not matched to a gene: 8. The CDR3 runs 14 residues. Germline V gives CDR1 DFQATT, CDR2 SNEGSKA (reference sequence). Study conclusions and caveats: Apparently characteristic of ankylosing spondylitis blood was a TCR beta motif (eight highly homologous variants). The clones that were linked to disease were reported to be significantly enriched in matched synovial fluid samples from ankylosing spondylitis patients. Previously reported in reactive arthritis synovial fluid and blood were some of the motif variants. Disease-linked clones were CD8+ and relatively rare in peripheral blood.

Material: blood, either unsorted or a sorted T cell fraction (not recorded which). The sequence came from a male donor with ankylosing spondylitis. This chain joins TRBV20-1 and TRBJ1-6, with 10 nucleotides matching TRBD1. CDR3 protein: CSAGPGTGDSPLHF. DNA of the CDR3: TGCAGTGCTGGGCCCGGGACAGGGGACTCACCCCTCCACTTT.